This T cell receptor beta chain was documented in a study of shared clonotypes between healthy human individuals. Study-wide results and caveats: Clonotypes shared by all four sorted-subset donors had higher generation probabilities than non-shared clonotypes. Shared clonotypes: roughly 4.7% naive CD4, about 3.5% naive CD8, roughly 2.2% memory CD4, over 0.3% memory CD8.

Several immunoSEQ plates received, in even portions, the genomic DNA of each subset. The protocol was immunoSEQ multiplex PCR, while the TCRdb copy is restricted to in-frame clones and leaves out a portion. The table includes more than 2,000,000 clones, 85% to 95% detected once. Trimming shortened V by 9 bases and J by 6 bases, and 12 bases separated the two germline ends. The CDR3 length is 12 residues. Germline V gives CDR1 WNHNN, CDR2 SYGVQD (reference sequence). All donors were healthy HIV-negative adults lacking recent acute infections or vaccinations. Worth noting for this clone: Antigen: not known.

This receptor was obtained from a man between 18 and 35 years old in good health. The chain links TRBV10-1 to TRBJ2-1; D might be TRBD1 (6 bases). Sequencing was performed on naive CD4+ T cells sorted from blood. The sample's subset: CD45RA+ positively selected. Here the CDR3 DNA reads TGCGCCAGTCCACAGGGTTGCAATGAGCAGTTCTTC. It encodes CASPQGCNEQFF.